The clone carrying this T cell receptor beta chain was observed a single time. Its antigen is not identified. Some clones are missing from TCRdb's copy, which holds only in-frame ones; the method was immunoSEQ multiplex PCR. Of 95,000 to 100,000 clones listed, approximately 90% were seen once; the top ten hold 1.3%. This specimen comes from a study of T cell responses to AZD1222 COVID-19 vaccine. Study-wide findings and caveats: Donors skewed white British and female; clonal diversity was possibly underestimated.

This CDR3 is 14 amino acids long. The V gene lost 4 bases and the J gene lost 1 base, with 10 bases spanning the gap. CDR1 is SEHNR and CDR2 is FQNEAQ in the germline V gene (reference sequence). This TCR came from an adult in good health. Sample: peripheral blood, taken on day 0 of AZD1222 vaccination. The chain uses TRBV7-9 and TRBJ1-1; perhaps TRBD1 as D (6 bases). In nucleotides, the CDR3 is TGTGCCAGCAGCTCTAGGGGGGAGAACACTGAAGCTTTCTTT. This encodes CASSSRGENTEAFF. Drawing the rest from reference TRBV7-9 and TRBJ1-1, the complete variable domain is DTGVSQNPRHKITKRGQNVTFRCDPISEHNRLYWYRQTLGQGPEFLTYFQNEAQLEKSRLLSDRFSAERPKGSFSTLEIQRTEQGDSAMYLCASSSRGENTEAFFGQGTRLTVV.